These T cell receptor beta chains were read from a single sample in a study of T cell changes during pregnancy in multiple sclerosis. The table came from immunoSEQ multiplex PCR; TCRdb's copy has only in-frame clones and leaves some out. The sample shows 55,000 to 70,000 clones, 90% of them seen only once. This material consisted of peripheral blood, taken in the first trimester of pregnancy. The receptor set was obtained from a female donor in good health, enrolled as a control in a pregnancy study. Both conserved end residues are part of each CDR3. A D gene is named only where the DNA matches it firmly. Rows may omit the clone size; those that give it use once, few, many or a size class.

clone_size: .; d_call: TRBD1; j_call: TRBJ2-3; v_call: TRBV28; cdr3_aa: CASSLRQGARDTQYF; cdr3_nt: TGTGCCAGCAGTTTACGTCAGGGGGCAAGGGATACGCAGTATTTT
clone_size: .; d_call: .; j_call: TRBJ2-7; v_call: TRBV7-9; cdr3_aa: CASSLGAEGTPSYEQYF; cdr3_nt: TGTGCCAGCAGCTTAGGTGCAGAAGGGACTCCTTCCTACGAGCAGTACTTC
clone_size: .; d_call: TRBD1; j_call: TRBJ1-5; v_call: TRBV5-1; cdr3_aa: CASSLGQGSYQPQHF; cdr3_nt: TGCGCCAGCAGCCTAGGACAGGGGAGTTATCAGCCCCAGCATTTT
clone_size: once; d_call: .; j_call: TRBJ2-3; v_call: TRBV7-3; cdr3_aa: CASSSSADTFDTQYF; cdr3_nt: TGTGCCAGCAGCTCTAGCGCGGACACATTTGATACGCAGTATTTT
clone_size: .; d_call: .; j_call: TRBJ2-5; v_call: TRBV28; cdr3_aa: CASSPPGGPETQYF; cdr3_nt: TGTGCCAGCAGTCCCCCCGGGGGGCCGGAGACCCAGTACTTC
clone_size: .; d_call: .; j_call: TRBJ2-1; v_call: TRBV10-1; cdr3_aa: CASSGGLTGEQFF; cdr3_nt: TGCGCCAGCAGTGGCGGCCTTACGGGTGAGCAGTTCTTC
clone_size: .; d_call: .; j_call: TRBJ1-1; v_call: TRBV19; cdr3_aa: CASTPGSRGVTEAFF; cdr3_nt: TGTGCCAGTACCCCTGGGAGTCGGGGGGTCACTGAAGCTTTCTTT
clone_size: once; d_call: .; j_call: TRBJ2-3; v_call: TRBV7-9; cdr3_aa: CASSLGLVTDTQYF; cdr3_nt: TGTGCCAGCAGCCTGGGACTCGTCACAGATACGCAGTATTTT
clone_size: .; d_call: .; j_call: TRBJ2-3; v_call: TRBV6-6; cdr3_aa: CASSYSLSDTQYF; cdr3_nt: TGTGCCAGCAGTTACTCGTTGTCTGATACGCAGTATTTT
clone_size: .; d_call: TRBD2; j_call: TRBJ2-3; v_call: TRBV29-1; cdr3_aa: CSVSTPAGGPPDTQYF; cdr3_nt: TGCAGCGTTAGTACCCCAGCGGGGGGGCCCCCAGATACGCAGTATTTT
clone_size: .; d_call: .; j_call: TRBJ1-5; v_call: TRBV19; cdr3_aa: CASSIPGYPNQPQHF; cdr3_nt: TGTGCCAGTAGTATCCCCGGGTACCCAAATCAGCCCCAGCATTTT